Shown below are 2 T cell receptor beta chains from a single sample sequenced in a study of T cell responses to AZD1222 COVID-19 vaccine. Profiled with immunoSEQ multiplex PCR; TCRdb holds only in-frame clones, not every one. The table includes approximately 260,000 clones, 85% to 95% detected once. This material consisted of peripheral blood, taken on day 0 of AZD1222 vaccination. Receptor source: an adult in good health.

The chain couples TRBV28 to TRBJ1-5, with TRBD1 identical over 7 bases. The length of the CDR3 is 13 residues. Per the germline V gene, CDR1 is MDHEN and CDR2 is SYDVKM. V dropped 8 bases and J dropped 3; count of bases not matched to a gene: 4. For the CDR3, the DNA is TGTGCCAGCTGGGGACAGAACAATCAGCCCCAGCATTTT. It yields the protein CASWGQNNQPQHF.

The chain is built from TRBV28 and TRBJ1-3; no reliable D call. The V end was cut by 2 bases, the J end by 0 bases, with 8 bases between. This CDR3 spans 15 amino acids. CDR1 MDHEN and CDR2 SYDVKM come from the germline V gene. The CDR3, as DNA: TGTGCCAGCAGTTTACCGTGGAGCTCTGGAAACACCATATATTTT. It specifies CASSLPWSSGNTIYF.